The 30 T cell receptor beta chains below were found in one sample sequenced in a study of monozygotic twins with inflammatory bowel disease. TCRdb reanalyzed the 5' RACE reads and collapses them to one entry per CDR3 protein, without DNA. In total, the table holds roughly 320,000 distinct CDR3 sequences. Sequencing was carried out using blood. These receptors originate from a human donor with ulcerative colitis or Crohn's disease, or a healthy co-twin of an affected twin (not recorded which).

The chain carries TRBV2 and TRBJ2-7; TCRdb names TRBD1, which stays unverified in the absence of DNA. CDR1 and CDR2 from the germline V gene are SNHLY and FYNNEI. CDR3 size: 14 residues. CDR3 protein: CASNLRQGIYEQYF.

This chain connects TRBV20-1 to TRBJ2-7; lacking DNA, the TRBD2 call made by TCRdb goes unchecked. This CDR3 region has 13 residues. CDR1 DFQATT and CDR2 SNEGSKA come from the germline V gene (reference sequence). CDR3 sequence reads: CSGLAGRTYEQYF.

The chain joins TRBV29-1 to TRBJ2-1. The CDR3 loop spans 12 amino acids. From germline, CDR1 is SQVTM and CDR2 ANQGSEA. The CDR3 sequence: CSVGGAYNEQFF.

V is TRBV6-2 or TRBV6-3 and J is TRBJ2-1; absent DNA, TCRdb's TRBD2 call cannot be checked. The CDR3 has 13 amino acids. Germline V gene lookup returns CDR1 MNHEY and CDR2 SVGEGT. CDR3 loop: CASSLAGTYEQFF.

The chain couples TRBV9 to TRBJ2-2; checking the TCRdb D call of TRBD1 is not possible without DNA. Germline CDR1 SGDLS, CDR2 YYNGEE. This CDR3 comprises 14 residues. The CDR3 here is CASSPGGWGGELFF.

This chain connects TRBV15 to TRBJ2-5; as DNA is missing, the TRBD2 call by TCRdb cannot be tested. The CDR3 covers 17 residues. Germline V CDR1 and CDR2: LNHNV, YYDKDF (reference sequence). The CDR3 is CATSRGTSGGPQETQYF.

This chain links TRBV7-2 with TRBJ2-3; TCRdb's D call, TRBD2, is unchecked because there is no DNA. From germline, CDR1 is SGHTA and CDR2 FQGNSA. This CDR3 comprises 16 residues. The CDR3 spells CASSLFTPGSTDTQYF.

The chain employs TRBV29-1 and TRBJ1-4; with no DNA, the TCRdb D assignment of TRBD1 cannot be verified. The germline CDR1 and CDR2 sequences are SQVTM and ANQGSEA. This CDR3 is 14 amino acids long. The CDR3 sequence is CSVRSGTGAEKLFF.

The V and J genes are TRBV15 and TRBJ2-7; the TCRdb D gene call, TRBD2, has no DNA to confirm it. The V gene's germline CDR1 is LNHNV and CDR2 YYDKDF (reference sequence). This CDR3 contains 15 residues. CDR3 sequence: CATSKSPGAMDEQYF.

The genes are TRBV20-1 and TRBJ1-1; the TRBD1 assignment by TCRdb is unverifiable without DNA. CDR1 is DFQATT and CDR2 is SNEGSKA in the germline V gene (reference sequence). The CDR3 length is 14 residues. The CDR3 reads CSAQTGHGATEAFF.

The chain joins TRBV28 to TRBJ2-7; TCRdb's assignment of TRBD1 cannot be checked, as there is no DNA. The CDR3 is made up of 15 amino acids. Germline CDR1 MDHEN, CDR2 SYDVKM. The CDR3 here is CASWGDRRSYGEQYF. The full variable domain, with the rest looked up from reference TRBV28 and TRBJ2-7, is DVKVTQSSRYLVKRTGEKVFLECVQDMDHENMFWYRQDPGLGLRLIYFSYDVKMKEKGDIPEGYSVSREKKERFSLILESASTNQTSMYLCASWGDRRSYGEQYFGPGTRLTVT.

The gene calls are TRBV10-3 and TRBJ2-7; as DNA is missing, the TRBD1 call by TCRdb cannot be tested. CDR1 and CDR2 from the germline V gene are ENHRY and SYGVKD. The CDR3 runs to 14 residues. The CDR3 here is CAISPRGRGCEQYF.

J is TRBJ1-3 and V is TRBV12-3 or TRBV12-4. The CDR3 totals 14 residues. CDR3 sequence reads: CASSLGTSGNTIYF.

This sequence joins TRBV12-3 or TRBV12-4 and TRBJ2-6. The CDR3 consists of 14 residues. CDR3 amino acids: CASSQGSGANVLTF.

This rearrangement joins TRBV12-3 or TRBV12-4 to TRBJ2-3; TCRdb selects TRBD1, and the lack of DNA leaves this call unchecked. This CDR3 has 16 amino acids. The CDR3 protein is CASSIRDTGRTDTQYF.

The V gene is TRBV21-1, the J gene TRBJ2-7; there is no DNA to check the TCRdb D call of TRBD1. TRBV21-1 is a recognized pseudogene. The CDR3 sequence is 15 residues long. The CDR3 reads CASTGEPEDNYEQYF.

The chain uses TRBV7-2 and TRBJ2-1. Germline V gene lookup returns CDR1 SGHTA and CDR2 FQGNSA. The CDR3 runs 14 residues. The CDR3 loop is CASSFKGSYNEQFF.

The chain combines TRBV7-2 with TRBJ2-1; the TCRdb D gene call, TRBD1, has no DNA to confirm it. The CDR3 is 15 residues long. The germline CDR1 and CDR2 sequences are SGHTA and FQGNSA. CDR3 in amino acids: CASSLDRRTYNEQFF.

The chain links TRBV7-9 to TRBJ2-1; TCRdb outputs TRBD1, but without DNA this stays unchecked. The CDR3 has 14 amino acids. Germline V gene lookup returns CDR1 SEHNR and CDR2 FQNEAQ (reference sequence). The CDR3: CASSFSTGVAEQFF. Full variable domain (missing parts from reference TRBV7-9 and TRBJ2-1): DTGVSQNPRHKITKRGQNVTFRCDPISEHNRLYWYRQTLGQGPEFLTYFQNEAQLEKSRLLSDRFSAERPKGSFSTLEIQRTEQGDSAMYLCASSFSTGVAEQFFGPGTRLTVL.

The V gene is TRBV9, the J gene TRBJ2-4; TCRdb gives TRBD1 as the D gene, but with no DNA this cannot be confirmed. Germline V gene lookup returns CDR1 SGDLS and CDR2 YYNGEE. The CDR3 loop spans 18 amino acids. Here the CDR3 reads CASSVADGAPAAKNIQYF.

The genes are TRBV19 and TRBJ2-2; as DNA is missing, the TRBD1 call by TCRdb cannot be tested. The CDR3 spans 16 residues. The V gene's germline CDR1 is LNHDA and CDR2 SQIVND (reference sequence). The CDR3 spells CASSYTGGANTGELFF.

The V call is TRBV7-2, the J call TRBJ2-7. The CDR3 is made up of 11 amino acids. Germline values: CDR1 SGHTA, CDR2 FQGNSA. The CDR3 loop reads CASSPSHEQYF.

V usage is TRBV20-1 and J usage is TRBJ2-5; TCRdb outputs TRBD2, but without DNA this stays unchecked. CDR3 length: 15 amino acids. Germline CDR1 reads DFQATT; CDR2 reads SNEGSKA (reference sequence). The CDR3 protein is CSARVSGRARETQYF.

The chain couples TRBV7-3 to TRBJ2-7; TCRdb names TRBD1, which stays unverified in the absence of DNA. Germline lookup yields CDR1 SGHTA and CDR2 FQGTGA. The CDR3 totals 15 residues. CDR3: CASSSADRGLGEQYF.

V gene TRBV11-1 combines with J gene TRBJ2-1; TCRdb returns TRBD2, unconfirmable since there is no DNA. This CDR3 has 19 amino acids. The germline V gene encodes CDR1 SGHAT and CDR2 FQDESV (reference sequence). CDR3 sequence: CASSHTGTSGFSSYNEQFF. Full variable domain (remainder filled in from reference TRBV11-1 and TRBJ2-1): EAEVAQSPRYKITEKSQAVAFWCDPISGHATLYWYRQILGQGPELLVQFQDESVVDDSQLPKDRFSAERLKGVDSTLKIQPAELGDSAMYLCASSHTGTSGFSSYNEQFFGPGTRLTVL.

The J gene is TRBJ2-3, the V gene TRBV24-1; TCRdb indicates TRBD1, and absent DNA this call remains unverified. CDR3 length: 18 residues. The germline CDR1 and CDR2 sequences are KGHDR and SFDVKD. The CDR3 sequence: CAISDSRTGHPRTDTQYF.

V and J are TRBV20-1 and TRBJ2-3. Germline CDR1 DFQATT, CDR2 SNEGSKA (reference sequence). The CDR3 loop spans 12 amino acids. CDR3 amino acids: CSAQVSTDTQYF.

The chain links TRBV27 to TRBJ2-5; TCRdb's D call, TRBD2, is unchecked because there is no DNA. Germline V gene data show CDR1 as MNHEY and CDR2 as SMNVEV (reference sequence). The CDR3 runs to 16 residues. CDR3 amino acids: CASSPRLTRGRETQYF.

The chain combines TRBV12-5 with TRBJ1-5. Germline CDR1 is LGHNT and CDR2 is FRNRAP. The CDR3 extends over 11 amino acids. The CDR3 is CASRGRQPQHF. The full variable domain, in which reference TRBV12-5 and TRBJ1-5 provide the parts outside the CDR3, is DARVTQTPRHKVTEMGQEVTMRCQPILGHNTVFWYRQTMMQGLELLAYFRNRAPLDDSGMPKDRFSAEMPDATLATLKIQPSEPRDSAVYFCASRGRQPQHFGDGTRLSIL.

The gene calls are TRBV12-3 or TRBV12-4 and TRBJ2-1; TCRdb designates TRBD2, a call that cannot be tested without DNA. This CDR3 comprises 13 residues. The CDR3: CASSLPSWNEQFF.